This TCR beta chain was identified in a study of blood T cell repertoires in COVID-19. Overall study context: Acute and convalescent COVID-19 samples came from the United States, Italy and Spain. PBMCs, B-cell-depleted T cells, or T cells were the source of the cDNA or gDNA that made up the material.

Trimming left V 0 bases short and J 0 bases short, with 15 bases between. This CDR3 spans 17 amino acids. Germline CDR1 and CDR2: LGHNA and YSLEER. Enrolled during active infection, Seattle patients were then followed longitudinally. Original methodology: Amplified reference gene primers provided the basis for estimating nucleated cell counts. Assay: immunoSEQ multiplex PCR; the TCRdb copy retains only in-frame clones and omits some. That table gives V, J and clone size, and the DNA gave D and trimming. The sample records roughly 300,000 clones, roughly 91% being singletons. The rearrangement joins TRBV4-3 to TRBJ2-7; a possible D gene is TRBD1 (6 bases). Input material: peripheral blood. This clonotype was obtained from a woman in her thirties with COVID-19, enrolled during active disease. CDR3: CASSQEPGHLSSYEQYF. The CDR3 bases are TGCGCCAGCAGCCAAGAGCCGGGACACCTGAGCTCCTACGAGCAGTACTTC.